This T cell receptor beta chain was sequenced during a study of preoperative IRX-2 immunotherapy in early breast cancer. Clones were read by immunoSEQ multiplex PCR, and TCRdb kept only the in-frame ones, dropping some. The sample lists around 35,000 clones, roughly 96% occurring once. V lost 1 base and J lost 1, with 20 bases in between. The CDR3 extends over 19 amino acids. CDR1 is SGHAT and CDR2 is FQNNGV in the germline V gene. Noted treatment: preoperative locoregional IRX-2 cytokine immunotherapy. Patients received preoperative, locoregional IRX-2 cytokine immunotherapy in a phase Ib study. The sample was acquired from a patient treated with IRX-2 immunotherapy. The chain recombines TRBV11-2 with TRBJ2-1; D may be TRBD2 (6 bases). The origin of this receptor is a human donor with breast cancer. CDR3 sequence reads: CASSLGTKLAGLSYNEQFF. CDR3 in DNA: TGTGCCAGCAGCTTAGGGACTAAACTGGCAGGGCTTTCCTACAATGAGCAGTTCTTC. The variable domain in full, completed from reference TRBV11-2 and TRBJ2-1, reads EAGVAQSPRYKIIEKRQSVAFWCNPISGHATLYWYQQILGQGPKLLIQFQNNGVVDDSQLPKDRFSAERLKGVDSTLKIQPAKLEDSAVYLCASSLGTKLAGLSYNEQFFGPGTRLTVL.